This T cell receptor (beta chain) was sequenced during a study of cytomegalovirus exposure and HLA in healthy donors (dated by TCRdb to about 2017). Regarding the research as a whole: An earlier analysis of about 530 of the donors reported 276 Gb of sequence data and 95 million to 120 million unique TCR beta sequences obtained from about 179 million T cells. Approximately 310 gigabases of sequencing data and some 85 million unique TCR sequences were included in an early release covering around 600 HLA-typed donors. The genetic ancestry cluster associated with self-reported Caucasian donors included 81% of the roughly 400 genotyped donors. The study was designed to test whether signatures of past pathogen exposure could be identified by cataloging public T cell receptors. The study profiled the T cell repertoires of hundreds of subjects by immunosequencing and related them to cytomegalovirus serostatus. A separate validation cohort of 90 to 150 different subjects was used in addition to the roughly 700-subject first cohort. The study combined high-throughput TCR immunosequencing, statistical association of individual TCRs with disease status, and machine learning to predict cytomegalovirus infection status. A later analysis re-examined previously published TCR beta repertoires from around 670 donors and added high-resolution HLA genotyping to investigate patterns of TCR occurrence. Rather than drawing on any new phenotypic data, the later analysis identified candidate immune exposures from TCR beta sequences and the way those sequences occurred across donors. An earlier analysis of a few hundred of the donors applied high-throughput TCR beta sequencing to assess whether each TCR beta V gene segment acted as functional or pseudogenic. Donor age, sex, ethnicity and CMV serostatus were compiled together with the repertoire data. A later genetic analysis took genome-wide SNP genotypes for about 55% of the 666 donors and used that subset as a discovery cohort. Every repertoire in the discovery cohort had been generated on one and the same sequencing platform. Class I and class II HLA loci were covered by the typing at four-digit resolution. The number of typed donors differed by locus: about 629-630 for A, B, C, DRB1 and DQB1; 500 to 550 for DQA1; roughly 600 for DPA1; and roughly 470 for DPB1. Because of strong linkage in the cohort, 5 or 6 DR-DQ haplotypes were treated as single units for association and clustering. On average, around 240,000 unique TCR beta nucleotide sequences were sequenced per donor among 350 to 400 genotyped donors of the cohort, with about 19% of those sequences being non-productive.

Here is what the overall study found, with its caveats: Compared with the roughly 700-donor mean, donors in an Asian-associated ancestry cluster had fewer N-insertions in productive TCRs, according to a later genetic analysis. The study gave a list of roughly 150 TCR beta chains associated with cytomegalovirus. A further reported finding was that TCR beta sequences accurately predicted the HLA-A and HLA-B alleles for most subjects in the first cohort. Three of the identified cytomegalovirus-associated TCR beta chains were confirmed in vitro to be specific for cytomegalovirus antigens. Some IMGT-functional V segments, including TRBV6-2 and TRBV6-3, could not be distinguished by the 87-base-pair reads and were therefore excluded. In an earlier analysis of over 550 of the donors, most TCR beta V segments were observed in productive rearrangements about 90% or about 30% of the time, broadly matching IMGT annotations. Linkage disequilibrium might explain the correlated functional status among segregating V segments, but an unknown experimental factor could not be excluded. A later analysis found that TCR association rates varied across HLA loci, with DRB1 alleles showing the most associated TCRs and HLA-C alleles the fewest. The cohort was sequenced for TCR beta chains only, and without alpha or paired-chain data the features that could be detected were limited. A later genetic analysis associated a missense DCLRE1C variant with V-gene and J-gene trimming of TCR beta chains, and an independent cohort replicated the association. According to a later analysis, most CMV-associated TCR beta chains appeared to be HLA-restricted, and the HLA associations seemed to be driven largely by CMV exposure. The sequencing pipeline was judged likely to have produced a cluster of highly shared sequence variants as a technical artifact. The presence/absence analyses assumed that sequencing depth was roughly uniform across donors, and that assumption may not be true. Across donors, most TCR sequences were observed very rarely, whereas some public TCRs were present in many individuals. About 17 rarely observed V segments, including chromosome 9 orphons, were excluded from the earlier analysis of about 500 of the donors because counts were too low. Assigning TCR associations to individual alleles was difficult when HLA alleles, especially DR and DQ, strongly co-occurred. Because HLA typing was unavailable for some donors at each locus, only the typed subset was used in association tests. Cytomegalovirus status was reported to be diagnosed by the classifier with high specificity and sensitivity in both the original and validation cohorts. In a later analysis, HLA-associated TCR beta chains were found to be more clonally expanded and to have lower generation probabilities than equally common non-associated chains. In a later analysis, several top co-occurrence clusters were reported to appear linked to parvovirus B19, influenza, CMV and Epstein-Barr virus. A later analysis associated 15,000 to 20,000 TCR beta sequences with specific HLA alleles at a false discovery rate of 0.05. The authors suggested that the approach could potentially be generalized to other disease states and immunological phenotypes. For the cohort, immune exposure information was limited to CMV serostatus.

The CDR3 sequence holds 16 residues, the cysteine and phenylalanine included. Only the CDR3 portion is preserved as DNA: 48 bases, with reading frame beginning at the first base. Per the germline V gene (reference sequence), SEHNR is the CDR1 and FQNEAQ is the CDR2. Libraries came from the immunoSEQ multiplex PCR assay. A mixture of 60 forward primers for TCR Vbeta segments and 13 reverse primers for TCR Jbeta segments was used in the multiplex PCR. Amplification of the CDR3 region of rearranged TCR beta genes was performed with a multiplex PCR assay on genomic DNA. The amplified TCR beta libraries were sequenced on the Illumina HiSeq System as 87-base-pair reads. In the source study's methods: A later analysis counted tens of millions of unique TCR beta chains across the 550 to 700 repertoires, and some 11 million of these chains were shared by at least two donors. Raw reads were error-corrected and collapsed into unique sequences by a nearest-neighbor algorithm in which closely related sequences were merged to remove PCR and sequencing errors. To assign V, D and J gene segments, CDR3 sequences were aligned to IMGT reference sequences. For a sequence to be retained, at least a six-nucleotide match to both a V gene segment and a J gene segment was required. A rearrangement counted as productive if the CDR3 had no stop codons and remained in frame with V and J, and every other rearrangement counted as non-productive. Following IMGT convention, CDR3 was defined as the stretch from the second conserved V-encoded cysteine to the conserved J-encoded phenylalanine. The earlier analysis of 450 to 750 of the donors excluded any sequence lacking an unambiguous match to a single V gene segment. In an earlier analysis of 587 of the donors, V segments were called functional above 56.7% productive rearrangements and were called segregating when the between-donor standard deviation exceeded 5%. A statistical classification framework was built for diagnosing cytomegalovirus status from the catalog of TCR beta chain sequences. V and J gene assignment, in a later analysis, came from comparing TCR nucleotide sequences with IMGT/GENE-DB human TR gene sequences. A later analysis assigned CDR3 sequences and most-parsimonious VDJ recombination scenarios with the TCRdist pipeline. A later analysis defined each TCR beta chain by its CDR3 amino acid sequence plus V-gene family, and excluded reads lacking a unique V-gene family. A later analysis removed 592 highly shared, low-generation-probability nucleotide sequences to deal with suspected cross-contamination and a sequencing artifact. In a later analysis, a clonal expansion index was calculated for each public chain from normalized within-repertoire ranks of inferred template counts. In a later analysis, generation probabilities were computed with a VDJ recombination model fitted to out-of-frame rearrangements, and the resulting probabilities were checked against IGoR. Hypergeometric tests were used in a later analysis to score TCR-TCR, TCR-HLA and TCR-CMV co-occurrence, with a repertoire-size bias correction applied to the TCR pairs. In a later analysis, false discovery rates were estimated by permuting HLA or CMV assignments 20 times. In a later analysis, co-occurring TCRs were grouped using DBSCAN, with TCRdist sequence similarity added in when clustering inside HLA-allele-positive subsets. Repertoires with fewer than 30,000 or more than 120,000 public chains were left out of co-occurrence clustering, as were four to six repertoires with anomalous nucleotide sharing. This immuneACCESS table, as held by TCRdb, lists in-frame sequences with V and J called but not all clones. Of the missing ones, under half trace to an unresolved V gene in checked studies; the others have no known cause. V and J calls plus clone size are reproduced from that table; the DNA served to infer D and trimming. In all, the sample holds approximately 150,000 clones, and approximately 88% of those were seen once. The ten largest clones take up 1% of the sample.

The cohort consisted of 600 or so healthy bone marrow donors. All cohort members were sampled while nominally healthy, although unrecorded immune exposures were likely present. The donor was CMV seronegative and was included in the group of a few hundred seronegative cohort members. A peripheral blood sample was provided by each donor, and peripheral blood mononuclear cells were used for TCR beta sequencing. The Qiagen DNeasy Blood Extraction Kit was used to extract genomic DNA from the blood cell samples. As regards this clone: Its antigen has not been determined. One junction end disagrees with the germline gene, perhaps due to a read error.

This clonotype was sampled from a man younger than 45 in good health and CMV-seronegative. The sample comprised PBMCs. Rearrangement joined TRBV7-9 to TRBJ1-5, with the D gene uncertain. CDR3 protein: CSSSLHHFGIQEPQHF. The DNA reads TGTTCCAGCAGCTTACATCATTTCGGGATTCAGGAGCCCCAGCATTTT.